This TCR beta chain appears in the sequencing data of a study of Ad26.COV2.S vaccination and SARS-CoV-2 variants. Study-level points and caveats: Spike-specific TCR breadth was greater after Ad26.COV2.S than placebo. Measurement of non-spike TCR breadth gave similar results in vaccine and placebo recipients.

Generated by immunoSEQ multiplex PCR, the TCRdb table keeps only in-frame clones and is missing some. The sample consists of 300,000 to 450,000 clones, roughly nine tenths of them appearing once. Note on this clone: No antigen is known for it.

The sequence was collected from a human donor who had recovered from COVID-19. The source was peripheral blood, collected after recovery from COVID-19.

The DNA of the CDR3 is TGTGCCATCAGTGAGGACAGTCCCGCGAACACCGGGGAGCTGTTTTTT. This encodes CAISEDSPANTGELFF. The chain carries TRBV10-3 and TRBJ2-2; a possible D gene is TRBD1 (5 bases). V gave up 2 bases and J gave up 0 bases, with 10 bases separating them. This CDR3 is built from 16 residues. Germline V lookup: CDR1 ENHRY, CDR2 SYGVKD.